Sequencing of this TCR beta chain was carried out in a study of regulatory T cells in long-lasting Graves disease. Trimming took off 5 bases at V and 6 bases at J, with 19 bases between the two ends. Germline CDR1 is SGHTA and CDR2 is FQGNSA. This CDR3 region has 16 residues. Time point specified: newly diagnosed GD, antithyroid drugs for less than 3 months. Isolated PBMC RNA provided the starting material for the TCR library. Ten or more counts support this clonotype. Arm-PCR of CDR3 regions and iRepertoire HTBI primers were the basis on which TCR beta libraries were built. TCRdb ran MiXCR on the multiplex PCR reads and lists one entry per CDR3 protein. The table lists around 250,000 distinct CDR3 sequences, around 20% of them singletons.

The rearrangement links TRBV7-2 to TRBJ2-2; tentatively, D is TRBD1 (5 bases). This receptor was obtained from a female donor with Graves disease. The specimen was peripheral blood mononuclear cells (PBMCs), collected at new diagnosis, from a patient treated with antithyroid drugs. The CDR3 DNA is TGTGCCAGCAGCAAAGGCCAACAGGTGGATTCCGGGGAGCTGTTTTTT. This sequence encodes CASSKGQQVDSGELFF.